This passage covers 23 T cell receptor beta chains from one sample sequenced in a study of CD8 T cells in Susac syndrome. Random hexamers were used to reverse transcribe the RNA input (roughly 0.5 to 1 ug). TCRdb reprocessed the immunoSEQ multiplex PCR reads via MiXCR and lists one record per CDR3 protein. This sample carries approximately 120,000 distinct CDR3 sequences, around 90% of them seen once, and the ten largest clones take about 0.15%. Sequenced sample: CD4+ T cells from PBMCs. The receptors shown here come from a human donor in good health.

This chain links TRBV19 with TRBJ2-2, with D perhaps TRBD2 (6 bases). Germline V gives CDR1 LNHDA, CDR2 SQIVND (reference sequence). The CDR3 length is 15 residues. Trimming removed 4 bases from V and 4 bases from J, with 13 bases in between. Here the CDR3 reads CASSKTGEVTGELFF. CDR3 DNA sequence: TGTGCCAGTAGTAAGACGGGAGAGGTCACCGGGGAGCTGTTTTTT.

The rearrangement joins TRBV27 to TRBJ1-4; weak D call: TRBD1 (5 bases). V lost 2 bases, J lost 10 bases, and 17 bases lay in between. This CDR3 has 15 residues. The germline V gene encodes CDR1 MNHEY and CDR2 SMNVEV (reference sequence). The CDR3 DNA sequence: TGTGCCAGCAGTTTAGCCTCCAGGGACCGAGGAAAACTGTTTTTT. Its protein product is CASSLASRDRGKLFF.

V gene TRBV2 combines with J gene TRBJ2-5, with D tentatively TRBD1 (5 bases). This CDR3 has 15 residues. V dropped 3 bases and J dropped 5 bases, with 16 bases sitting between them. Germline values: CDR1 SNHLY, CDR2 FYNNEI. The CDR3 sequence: CASSEGGHPTETQYF. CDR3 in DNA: TGTGCCAGCAGTGAGGGCGGACATCCAACGGAGACCCAGTACTTC.

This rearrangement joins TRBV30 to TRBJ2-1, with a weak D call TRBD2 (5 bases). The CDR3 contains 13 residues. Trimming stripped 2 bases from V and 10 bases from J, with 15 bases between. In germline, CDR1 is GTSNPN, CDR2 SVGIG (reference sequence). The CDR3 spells CAWSLGSSGEQFF. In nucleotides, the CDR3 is TGTGCCTGGAGTCTTGGGAGCTCGGGCGAGCAGTTCTTC. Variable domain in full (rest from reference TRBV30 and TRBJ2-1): SQTIHQWPATLVQPVGSPLSLECTVEGTSNPNLYWYRQAAGRGLQLLFYSVGIGQISSEVPQNLSASRPQDRQFILSSKKLLLSDSGFYLCAWSLGSSGEQFFGPGTRLTVL.

For the CDR3, the DNA is TGTGCCAGCCTGGGGGCGGCCCCCTACGAGCAGTACTTC. Protein product: CASLGAAPYEQYF. The genes are TRBV2 and TRBJ2-7; a possible D gene is TRBD1 (6 bases). The CDR3 runs to 13 residues. The V end lost 8 bases, the J end lost 2 bases, and 13 bases lay between the germline ends. Germline V gene sequence: CDR1 SNHLY, CDR2 FYNNEI.

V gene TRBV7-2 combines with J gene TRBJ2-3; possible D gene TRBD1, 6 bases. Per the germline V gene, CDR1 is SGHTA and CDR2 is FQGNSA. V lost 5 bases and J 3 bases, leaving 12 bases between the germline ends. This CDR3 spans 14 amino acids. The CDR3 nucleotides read TGTGCCAGCAGCCCCCGACAGGAAACAGATACGCAGTATTTT. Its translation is CASSPRQETDTQYF.

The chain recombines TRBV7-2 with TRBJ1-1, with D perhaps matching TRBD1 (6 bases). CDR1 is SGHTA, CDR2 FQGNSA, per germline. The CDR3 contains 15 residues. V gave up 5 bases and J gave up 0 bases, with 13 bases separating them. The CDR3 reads CASSVQGRMNTEAFF. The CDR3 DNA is TGTGCCAGCAGCGTACAGGGTAGGATGAACACTGAAGCTTTCTTT.

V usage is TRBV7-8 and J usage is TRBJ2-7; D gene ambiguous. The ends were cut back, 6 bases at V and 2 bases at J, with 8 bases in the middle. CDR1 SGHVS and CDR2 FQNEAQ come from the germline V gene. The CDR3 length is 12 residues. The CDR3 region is CASRPRAYEQYF. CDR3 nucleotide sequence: TGTGCCAGCAGGCCTCGAGCCTACGAGCAGTACTTC.

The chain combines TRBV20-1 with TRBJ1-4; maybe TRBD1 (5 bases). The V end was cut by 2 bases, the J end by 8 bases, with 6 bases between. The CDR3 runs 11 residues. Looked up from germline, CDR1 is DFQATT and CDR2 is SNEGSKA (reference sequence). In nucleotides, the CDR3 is TGCAGTGCTAGACAGGGAGAAAAACTGTTTTTT. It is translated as CSARQGEKLFF.

The CDR3 protein is CASSVFNGYTF. The CDR3 DNA sequence: TGTGCCAGCAGTGTCTTCAATGGCTACACCTTC. The chain combines TRBV12-3 or TRBV12-4 with TRBJ1-2; D gene uncertain. Between the trimmed V and J ends, which lost 5 bases and 6 bases, there was a span of 7 bases. The CDR3 extends over 11 amino acids.

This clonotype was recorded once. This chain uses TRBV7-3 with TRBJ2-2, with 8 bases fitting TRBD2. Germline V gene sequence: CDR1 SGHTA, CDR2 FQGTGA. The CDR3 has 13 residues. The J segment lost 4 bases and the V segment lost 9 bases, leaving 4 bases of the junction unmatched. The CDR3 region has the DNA TGTGCCAGTCAGCGGGAGCTCACCGGGGAGCTGTTTTTT. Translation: CASQRELTGELFF.

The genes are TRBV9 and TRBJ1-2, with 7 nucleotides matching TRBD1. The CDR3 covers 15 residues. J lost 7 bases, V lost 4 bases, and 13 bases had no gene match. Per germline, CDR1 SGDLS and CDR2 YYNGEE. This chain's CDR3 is CASSLTPDRMSGYTF. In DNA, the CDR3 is TGTGCCAGCAGCCTAACTCCGGACAGGATGAGTGGCTACACCTTC.

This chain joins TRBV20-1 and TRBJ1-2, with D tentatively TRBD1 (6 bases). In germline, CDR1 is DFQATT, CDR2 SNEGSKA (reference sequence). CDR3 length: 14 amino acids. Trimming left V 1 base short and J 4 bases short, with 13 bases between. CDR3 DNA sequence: TGCAGTGCTAGAGCCATACAGGGTGGCTATGGCTACACCTTC. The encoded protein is CSARAIQGGYGYTF.

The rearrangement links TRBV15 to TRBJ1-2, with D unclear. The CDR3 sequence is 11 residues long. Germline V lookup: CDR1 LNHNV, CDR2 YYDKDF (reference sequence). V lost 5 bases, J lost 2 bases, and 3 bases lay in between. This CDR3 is CATSSNYGYTF. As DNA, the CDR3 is TGTGCCACCAGCTCCAACTATGGCTACACCTTC.

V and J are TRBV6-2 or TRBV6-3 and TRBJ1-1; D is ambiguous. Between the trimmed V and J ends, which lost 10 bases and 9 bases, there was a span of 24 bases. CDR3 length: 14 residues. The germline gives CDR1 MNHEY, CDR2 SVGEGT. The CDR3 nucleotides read TGTGCCACCCGGGATCCCCACGTACAGTCAAAAGCTTTCTTT. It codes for CATRDPHVQSKAFF.

CDR3 DNA: TGTGCCAGCCGCAGCGGGAGGGCCCACAATGAGCAGTTCTTC. Translation gives CASRSGRAHNEQFF. V gene TRBV7-9 combines with J gene TRBJ2-1; 10 positions agree with TRBD2. This CDR3 comprises 14 residues. CDR1 is SEHNR and CDR2 is FQNEAQ in the germline V gene (reference sequence). The V segment lost 8 bases and the J segment 5 bases; nucleotides outside the gene matches: 6.

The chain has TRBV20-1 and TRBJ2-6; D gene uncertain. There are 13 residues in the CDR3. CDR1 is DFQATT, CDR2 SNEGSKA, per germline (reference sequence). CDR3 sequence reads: CSGTGSGANVLTF. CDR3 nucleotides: TGCAGCGGAACGGGCTCTGGGGCCAACGTCCTGACTTTC.

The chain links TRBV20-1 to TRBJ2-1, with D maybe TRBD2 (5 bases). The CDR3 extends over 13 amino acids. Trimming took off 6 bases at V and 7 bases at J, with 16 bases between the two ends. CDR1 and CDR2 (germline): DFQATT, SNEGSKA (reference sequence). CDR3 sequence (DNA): TGCAGTGCCAGCCTAAGAGGGCCGAATGAGCAGTTCTTC. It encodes CSASLRGPNEQFF.

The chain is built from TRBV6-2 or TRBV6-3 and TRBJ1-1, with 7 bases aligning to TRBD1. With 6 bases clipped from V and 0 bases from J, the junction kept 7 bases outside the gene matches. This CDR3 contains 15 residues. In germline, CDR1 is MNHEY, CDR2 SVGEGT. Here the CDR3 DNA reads TGTGCCAGCAGACCACAGGGGTACATGAACACTGAAGCTTTCTTT. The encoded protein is CASRPQGYMNTEAFF.

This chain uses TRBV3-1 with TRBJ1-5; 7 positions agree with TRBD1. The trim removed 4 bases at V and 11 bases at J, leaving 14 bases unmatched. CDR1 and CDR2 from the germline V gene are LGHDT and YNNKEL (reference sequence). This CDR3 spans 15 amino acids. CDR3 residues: CASSPEGQPFQAQHF. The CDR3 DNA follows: TGTGCCAGCAGCCCCGAGGGACAGCCTTTTCAAGCCCAGCATTTT.

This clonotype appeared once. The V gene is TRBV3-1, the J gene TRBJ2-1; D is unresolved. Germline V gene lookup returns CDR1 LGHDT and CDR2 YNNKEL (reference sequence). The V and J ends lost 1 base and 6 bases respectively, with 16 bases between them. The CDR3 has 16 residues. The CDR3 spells CASSQVNPAPTNEQFF. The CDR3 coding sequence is TGTGCCAGCAGCCAAGTCAATCCCGCGCCGACCAATGAGCAGTTCTTC.

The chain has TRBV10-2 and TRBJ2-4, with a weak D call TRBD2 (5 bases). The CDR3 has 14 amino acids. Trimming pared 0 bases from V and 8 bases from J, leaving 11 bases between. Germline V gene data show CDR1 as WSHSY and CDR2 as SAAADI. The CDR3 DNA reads TGCGCCAGCAGTGAGTCGAGAGGGCGACACATTCAGTACTTC. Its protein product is CASSESRGRHIQYF.

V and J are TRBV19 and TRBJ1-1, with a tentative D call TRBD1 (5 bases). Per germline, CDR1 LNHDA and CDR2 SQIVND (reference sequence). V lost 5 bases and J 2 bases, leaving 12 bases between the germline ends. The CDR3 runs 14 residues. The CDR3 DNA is TGTGCCAGTAGTTCCCAGGGCAGTAACACTGAAGCTTTCTTT. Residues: CASSSQGSNTEAFF.